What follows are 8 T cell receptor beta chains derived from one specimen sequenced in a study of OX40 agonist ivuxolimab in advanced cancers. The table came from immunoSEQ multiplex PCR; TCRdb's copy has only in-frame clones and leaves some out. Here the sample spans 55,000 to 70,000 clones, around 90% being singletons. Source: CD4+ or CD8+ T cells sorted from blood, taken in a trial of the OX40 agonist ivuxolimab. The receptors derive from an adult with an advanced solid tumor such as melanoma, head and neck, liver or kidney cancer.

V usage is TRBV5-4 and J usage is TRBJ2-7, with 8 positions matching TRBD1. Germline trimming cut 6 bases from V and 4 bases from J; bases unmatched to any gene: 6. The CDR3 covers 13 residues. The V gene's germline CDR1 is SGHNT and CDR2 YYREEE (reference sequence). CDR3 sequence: CASTSGGSYEQYF. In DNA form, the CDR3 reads TGTGCCAGCACTTCAGGGGGCAGTTACGAGCAGTACTTC.

The CDR3, as DNA: TGTGCCACCATGGGCCGGACAGGCTACACCGGGGAGCTGTTTTTT. This gives the protein CATMGRTGYTGELFF. This chain connects TRBV11-2 to TRBJ2-2, with 7 positions matching TRBD1. V shed 10 bases, J shed 3 bases, and the junction held 11 bases outside the gene matches. The germline gives CDR1 SGHAT, CDR2 FQNNGV. The CDR3 length is 15 residues. Complete variable domain (other parts from reference TRBV11-2 and TRBJ2-2): EAGVAQSPRYKIIEKRQSVAFWCNPISGHATLYWYQQILGQGPKLLIQFQNNGVVDDSQLPKDRFSAERLKGVDSTLKIQPAKLEDSAVYLCATMGRTGYTGELFFGEGSRLTVL.

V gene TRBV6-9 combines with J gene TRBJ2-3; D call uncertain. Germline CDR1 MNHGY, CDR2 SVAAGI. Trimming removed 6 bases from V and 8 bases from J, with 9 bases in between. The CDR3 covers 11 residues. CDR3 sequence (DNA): TGTGCCAGCAGCGAGAGAGGTACGCAGTATTTT. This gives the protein CASSERGTQYF.

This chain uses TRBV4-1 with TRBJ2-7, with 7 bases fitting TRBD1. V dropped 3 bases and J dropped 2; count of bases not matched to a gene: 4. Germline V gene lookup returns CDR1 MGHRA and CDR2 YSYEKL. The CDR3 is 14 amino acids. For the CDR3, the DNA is TGCGCCAGCAGCCACGTGGACAGGACCTACGAGCAGTACTTC. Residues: CASSHVDRTYEQYF.

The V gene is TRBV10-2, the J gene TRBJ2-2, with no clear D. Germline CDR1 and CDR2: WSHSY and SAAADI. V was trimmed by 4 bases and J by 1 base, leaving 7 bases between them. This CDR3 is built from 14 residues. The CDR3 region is CASSVRQNTGELFF. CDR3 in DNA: TGCGCCAGCAGTGTACGACAGAACACCGGGGAGCTGTTTTTT.

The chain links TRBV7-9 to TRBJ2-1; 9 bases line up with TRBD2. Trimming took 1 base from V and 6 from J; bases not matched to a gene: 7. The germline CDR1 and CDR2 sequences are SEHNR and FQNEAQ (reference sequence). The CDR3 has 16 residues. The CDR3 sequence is CASSLGAGGFINEQFF. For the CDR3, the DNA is TGTGCCAGCAGCTTAGGTGCGGGGGGGTTTATCAATGAGCAGTTCTTC.

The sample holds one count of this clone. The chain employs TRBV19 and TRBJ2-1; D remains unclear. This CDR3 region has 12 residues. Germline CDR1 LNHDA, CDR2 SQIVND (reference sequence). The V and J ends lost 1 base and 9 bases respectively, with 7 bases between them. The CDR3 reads CASSIGKGEQFF. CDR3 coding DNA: TGTGCCAGTAGTATAGGAAAAGGTGAGCAGTTCTTC.

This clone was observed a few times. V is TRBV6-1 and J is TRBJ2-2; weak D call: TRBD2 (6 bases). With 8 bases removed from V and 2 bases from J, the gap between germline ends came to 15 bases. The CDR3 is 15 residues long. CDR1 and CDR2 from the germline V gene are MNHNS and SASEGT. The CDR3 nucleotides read TGTGCCAGCTCGCGGGAAAGGGGAAACACCGGGGAGCTGTTTTTT. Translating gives CASSRERGNTGELFF.